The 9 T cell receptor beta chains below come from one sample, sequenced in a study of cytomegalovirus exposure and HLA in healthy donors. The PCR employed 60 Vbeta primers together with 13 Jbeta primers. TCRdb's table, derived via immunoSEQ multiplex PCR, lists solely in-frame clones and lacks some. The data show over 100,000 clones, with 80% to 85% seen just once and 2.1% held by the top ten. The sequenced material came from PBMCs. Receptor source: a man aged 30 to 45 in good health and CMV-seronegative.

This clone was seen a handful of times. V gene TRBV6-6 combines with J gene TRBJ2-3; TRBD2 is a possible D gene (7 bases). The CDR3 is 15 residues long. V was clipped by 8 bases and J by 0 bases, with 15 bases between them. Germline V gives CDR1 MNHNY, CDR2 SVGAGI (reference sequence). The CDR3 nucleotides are TGTGCCAGCGGCCGAAGGGGGGGGAGCACAGATACGCAGTATTTT. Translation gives CASGRRGGSTDTQYF.

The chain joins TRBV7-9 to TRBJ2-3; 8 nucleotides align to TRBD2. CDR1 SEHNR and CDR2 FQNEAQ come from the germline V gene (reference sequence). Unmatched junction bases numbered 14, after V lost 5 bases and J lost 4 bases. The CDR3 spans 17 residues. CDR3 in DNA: TGTGCCAGCAGCGGAAGTAGCGGGGCCTACTTTGCAGATACGCAGTATTTT. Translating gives CASSGSSGAYFADTQYF.

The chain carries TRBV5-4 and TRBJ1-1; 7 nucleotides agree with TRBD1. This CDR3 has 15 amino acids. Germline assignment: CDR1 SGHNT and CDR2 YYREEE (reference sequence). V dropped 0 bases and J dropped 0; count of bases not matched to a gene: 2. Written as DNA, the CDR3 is TGTGCCAGCAGCTTGGTGCAGGGGGTGAACACTGAAGCTTTCTTT. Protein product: CASSLVQGVNTEAFF.

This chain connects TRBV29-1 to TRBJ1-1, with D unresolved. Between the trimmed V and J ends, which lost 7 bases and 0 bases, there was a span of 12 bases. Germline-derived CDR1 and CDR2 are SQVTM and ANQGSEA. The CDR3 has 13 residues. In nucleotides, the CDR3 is TGCAGCGCCGCGAGCGGCATGAACACTGAAGCTTTCTTT. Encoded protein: CSAASGMNTEAFF.

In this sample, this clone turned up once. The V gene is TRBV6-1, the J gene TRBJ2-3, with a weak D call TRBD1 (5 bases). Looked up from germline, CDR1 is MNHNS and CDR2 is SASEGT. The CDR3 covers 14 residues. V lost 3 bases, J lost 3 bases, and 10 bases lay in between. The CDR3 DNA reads TGTGCCAGCAGTGACAGGGCGGCGACAGATACGCAGTATTTT. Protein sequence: CASSDRAATDTQYF.

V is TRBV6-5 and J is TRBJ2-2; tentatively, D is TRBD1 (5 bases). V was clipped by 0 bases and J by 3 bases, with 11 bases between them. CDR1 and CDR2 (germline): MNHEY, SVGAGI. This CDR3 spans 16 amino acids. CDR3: CASSYSMARDTGELFF. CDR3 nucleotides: TGTGCCAGCAGTTACTCGATGGCCAGGGACACCGGGGAGCTGTTTTTT.

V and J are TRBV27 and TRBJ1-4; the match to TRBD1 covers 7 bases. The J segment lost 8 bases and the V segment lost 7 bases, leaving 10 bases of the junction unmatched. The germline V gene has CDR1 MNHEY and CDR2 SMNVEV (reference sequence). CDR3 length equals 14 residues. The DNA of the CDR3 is TGTGCCAGCAATCGGAGGGGGCGAGGGGAAAAACTGTTTTTT. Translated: CASNRRGRGEKLFF.

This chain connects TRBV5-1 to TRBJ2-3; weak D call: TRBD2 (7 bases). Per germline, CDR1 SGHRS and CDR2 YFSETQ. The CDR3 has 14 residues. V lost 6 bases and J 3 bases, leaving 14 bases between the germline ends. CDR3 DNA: TGCGCCAGCAAAGTGGGGGGGCAAACAGATACGCAGTATTTT. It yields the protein CASKVGGQTDTQYF.

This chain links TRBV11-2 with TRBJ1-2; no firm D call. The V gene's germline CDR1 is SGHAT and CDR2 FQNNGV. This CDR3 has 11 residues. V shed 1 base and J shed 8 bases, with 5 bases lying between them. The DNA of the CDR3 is TGTGCCAGCAGCTTAGCGGGAGGCTACACCTTC. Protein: CASSLAGGYTF. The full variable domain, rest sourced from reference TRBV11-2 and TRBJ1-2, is EAGVAQSPRYKIIEKRQSVAFWCNPISGHATLYWYQQILGQGPKLLIQFQNNGVVDDSQLPKDRFSAERLKGVDSTLKIQPAKLEDSAVYLCASSLAGGYTFGSGTRLTVV.